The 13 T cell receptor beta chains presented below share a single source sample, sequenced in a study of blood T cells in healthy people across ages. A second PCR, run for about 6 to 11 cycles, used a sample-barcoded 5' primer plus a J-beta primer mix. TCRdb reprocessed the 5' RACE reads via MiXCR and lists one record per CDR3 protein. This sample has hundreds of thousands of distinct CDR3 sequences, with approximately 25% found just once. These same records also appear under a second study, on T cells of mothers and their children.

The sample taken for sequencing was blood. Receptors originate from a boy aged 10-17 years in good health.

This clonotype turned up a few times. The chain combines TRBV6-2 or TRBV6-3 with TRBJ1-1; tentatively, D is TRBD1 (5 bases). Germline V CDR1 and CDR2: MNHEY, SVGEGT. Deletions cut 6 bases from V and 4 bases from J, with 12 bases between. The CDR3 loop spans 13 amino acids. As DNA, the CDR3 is TGTGCCAGCAGCGGGGGATGGACCACTGAAGCTTTCTTT. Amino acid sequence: CASSGGWTTEAFF.

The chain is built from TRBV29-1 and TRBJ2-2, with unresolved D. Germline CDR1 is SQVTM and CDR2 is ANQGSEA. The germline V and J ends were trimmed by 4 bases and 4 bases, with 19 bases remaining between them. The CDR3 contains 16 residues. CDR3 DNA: TGCAGCGTTGGAGAGGCGGATTCTCCTATCACCGGGGAGCTGTTTTTT. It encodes CSVGEADSPITGELFF.

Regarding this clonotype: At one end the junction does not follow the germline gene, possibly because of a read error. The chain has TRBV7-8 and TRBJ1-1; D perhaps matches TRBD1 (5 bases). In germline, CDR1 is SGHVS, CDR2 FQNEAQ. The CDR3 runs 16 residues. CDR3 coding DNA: TGTGCCAGCAGCTTAGAAAGGACAAGGTGGGGCACTGAAGATTTCTTT. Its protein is CASSLERTRWGTEDFF. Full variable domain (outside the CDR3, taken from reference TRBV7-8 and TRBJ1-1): GAGVSQSPRYKVAKRGQDVALRCDPISGHVSLFWYQQALGQGPEFLTYFQNEAQLDKSGLPSDRFFAERPEGSVSTLKIQRTQQEDSAVYLCASSLERTRWGTEDFFGQGTRLTVV.

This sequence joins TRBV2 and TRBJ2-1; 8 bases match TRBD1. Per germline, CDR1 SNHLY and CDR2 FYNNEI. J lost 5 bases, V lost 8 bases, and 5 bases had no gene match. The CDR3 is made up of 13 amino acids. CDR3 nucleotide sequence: TGTGCCAGCGGGGACAGGATCCACAATGAGCAGTTCTTC. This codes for CASGDRIHNEQFF.

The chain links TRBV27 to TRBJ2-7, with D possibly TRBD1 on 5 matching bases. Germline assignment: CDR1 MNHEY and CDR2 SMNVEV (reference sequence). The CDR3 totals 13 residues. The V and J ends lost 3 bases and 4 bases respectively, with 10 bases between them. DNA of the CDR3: TGTGCCAGCAGTTTCTCACAGGTTTACGAGCAGTACTTC. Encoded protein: CASSFSQVYEQYF.

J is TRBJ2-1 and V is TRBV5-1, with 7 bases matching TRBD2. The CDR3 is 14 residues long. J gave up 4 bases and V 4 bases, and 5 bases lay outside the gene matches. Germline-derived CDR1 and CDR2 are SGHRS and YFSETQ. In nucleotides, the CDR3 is TGCGCCAGCAGCGATACTAGCGTGTACAATGAGCAGTTCTTC. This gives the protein CASSDTSVYNEQFF. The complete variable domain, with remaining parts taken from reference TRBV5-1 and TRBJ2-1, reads KAGVTQTPRYLIKTRGQQVTLSCSPISGHRSVSWYQQTPGQGLQFLFEYFSETQRNKGNFPGRFSGRQFSNSRSEMNVSTLELGDSALYLCASSDTSVYNEQFFGPGTRLTVL.

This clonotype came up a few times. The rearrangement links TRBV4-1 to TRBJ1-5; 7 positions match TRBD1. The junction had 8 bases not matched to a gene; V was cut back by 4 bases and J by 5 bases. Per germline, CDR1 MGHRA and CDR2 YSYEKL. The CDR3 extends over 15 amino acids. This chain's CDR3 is CASSPEGDSYQPQHF. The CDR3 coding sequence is TGCGCCAGCAGCCCCGAGGGGGACAGCTATCAGCCCCAGCATTTT.

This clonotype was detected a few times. The CDR3 region has the DNA TGCGCCAGCAGCCCGAACCGGGACAGGGATTTGTACTTC. It is translated as CASSPNRDRDLYF. V usage is TRBV5-1 and J usage is TRBJ2-5; 9 bases are shared with TRBD1. This CDR3 has 13 residues. V gave up 4 bases and J gave up 13 bases; unmatched junction bases: 11. The V gene's germline CDR1 is SGHRS and CDR2 YFSETQ.

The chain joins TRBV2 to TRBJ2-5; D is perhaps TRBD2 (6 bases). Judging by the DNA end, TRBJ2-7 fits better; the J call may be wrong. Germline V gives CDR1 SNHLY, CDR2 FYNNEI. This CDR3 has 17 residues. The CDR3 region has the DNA TGTGCCAGCAGTGGCGGAAAGAGCGGCGGGAAGACCTACGAGCAGTACTTC. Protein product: CASSGGKSGGKTYEQYF.

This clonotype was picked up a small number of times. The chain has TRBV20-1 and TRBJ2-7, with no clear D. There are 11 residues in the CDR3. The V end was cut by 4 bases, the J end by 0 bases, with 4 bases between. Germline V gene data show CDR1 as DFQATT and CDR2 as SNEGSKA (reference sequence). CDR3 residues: CSATTSYEQYF. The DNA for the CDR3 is TGCAGTGCTACTACCTCCTACGAGCAGTACTTC.

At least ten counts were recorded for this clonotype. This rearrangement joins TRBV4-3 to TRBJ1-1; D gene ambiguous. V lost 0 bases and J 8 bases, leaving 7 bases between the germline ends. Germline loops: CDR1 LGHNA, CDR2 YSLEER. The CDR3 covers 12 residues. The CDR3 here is CASSQDPSEAFF. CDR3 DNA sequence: TGCGCCAGCAGCCAAGACCCTAGCGAAGCTTTCTTT.

CDR3 DNA sequence: TGCGCCAGCAGCCCCCCCTTAGCGGTCCCGTATTTT. This codes for CASSPPLAVPYF. The chain uses TRBV4-1 and TRBJ2-3; TRBD2 is a possible D gene (6 bases). Germline V gene data show CDR1 as MGHRA and CDR2 as YSYEKL. The CDR3 is 12 residues long. Trimming stripped 4 bases from V and 14 bases from J, with 16 bases between.

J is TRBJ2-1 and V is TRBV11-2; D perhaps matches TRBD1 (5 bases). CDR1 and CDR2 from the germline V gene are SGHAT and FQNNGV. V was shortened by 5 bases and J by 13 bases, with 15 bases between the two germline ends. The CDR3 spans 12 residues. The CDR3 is CASSQTQAGQFF. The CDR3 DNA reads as TGTGCCAGCAGCCAGACACAGGCAGGACAGTTCTTC.